These T cell receptor beta chains were read from a single sample in a study of tissue T cells after allogeneic stem cell transplantation. Sequenced by immunoSEQ multiplex PCR; TCRdb stores in-frame clones only, minus some. The table has roughly 30,000 clones, about 85% seen once. This sample comprised blood, obtained before transplantation. These receptor sequences come from a woman between 18 and 50 years old who later had graft-versus-host disease after an allogeneic stem cell transplant. Both conserved end residues are part of each CDR3. The order of the fields is J gene, D gene, V gene, clone size, CDR3 DNA, CDR3 protein. The D gene is left open where the match is weak. Clone size, where shown, is once, few, many, or a class for clones that have expanded.

j_call: TRBJ2-7
d_call: -
v_call: TRBV4-2
clone_size: -
cdr3_nt: TGTGCCAGCAGCCCCGGGACTCTCTACGAGCAGTACTTC
cdr3_aa: CASSPGTLYEQYF

j_call: TRBJ2-7
d_call: -
v_call: TRBV4-1
clone_size: -
cdr3_nt: TGCGCCAGCAGCCCAACGGAAACCAGCTCCTACGAGCAGTACTTC
cdr3_aa: CASSPTETSSYEQYF

j_call: TRBJ1-2
d_call: TRBD1
v_call: TRBV5-8
clone_size: few
cdr3_nt: TGTGCCAGCAGCTTGGCCGGGACAGGGGGCGTTGGAGTGGATGGCTACACCTTC
cdr3_aa: CASSLAGTGGVGVDGYTF

j_call: TRBJ1-5
d_call: -
v_call: TRBV18
clone_size: few
cdr3_nt: TGTGCCAGCTCACCCTTGGGAGCGAGCAATCAGCCCCAGCATTTT
cdr3_aa: CASSPLGASNQPQHF

j_call: TRBJ2-1
d_call: -
v_call: TRBV5-5
clone_size: -
cdr3_nt: TGTGCCAGCAGCTTGGCCGAAGACAGTTACAATGAGCAGTTCTTC
cdr3_aa: CASSLAEDSYNEQFF

j_call: TRBJ1-1
d_call: -
v_call: TRBV9
clone_size: -
cdr3_nt: TGTGCCAGCAACCCCGAAGAGGGGAACACTGAAGCTTTCTTT
cdr3_aa: CASNPEEGNTEAFF

j_call: TRBJ1-2
d_call: -
v_call: TRBV30
clone_size: once
cdr3_nt: TGTGCCTGGAGCCCACTGTACACGACAAGCTATGGCTACACCTTC
cdr3_aa: CAWSPLYTTSYGYTF

j_call: TRBJ1-1
d_call: -
v_call: TRBV7-6
clone_size: -
cdr3_nt: TGTGCCAGCAGCCCTAGTCGTTCCATGAACACTGAAGCTTTCTTT
cdr3_aa: CASSPSRSMNTEAFF

j_call: TRBJ2-7
d_call: -
v_call: TRBV7-8
clone_size: -
cdr3_nt: TGTGCCAGCAGCCAGGGGCAGGGAGGCTCCTACGAGCAGTACTTC
cdr3_aa: CASSQGQGGSYEQYF

j_call: TRBJ2-2
d_call: -
v_call: TRBV10-2
clone_size: -
cdr3_nt: TGCGCCAGCAGTGAGTCTCAGGTCGCGAACACCGGGGAGCTGTTTTTT
cdr3_aa: CASSESQVANTGELFF

j_call: TRBJ1-1
d_call: TRBD1
v_call: TRBV6-1
clone_size: -
cdr3_nt: TGTGCCAGCAGTGAAGGACAGGGAGGTGTACGAGGAGCTTTCTTT
cdr3_aa: CASSEGQGGVRGAFF

j_call: TRBJ1-6
d_call: -
v_call: TRBV6-5
clone_size: -
cdr3_nt: TGTGCCAGCAGTTACGGGGGGGAGTCGAGTTCACCCCTCCACTTT
cdr3_aa: CASSYGGESSSPLHF

j_call: TRBJ2-7
d_call: -
v_call: TRBV4-1
clone_size: -
cdr3_nt: TGCGCCAGCAGCCAAGATGGTCTCGGACCTACCTACGAGCAGTACTTC
cdr3_aa: CASSQDGLGPTYEQYF

j_call: TRBJ1-6
d_call: -
v_call: TRBV28
clone_size: -
cdr3_nt: TGTGCCAGCAGCCTAGATACCTATTCACCCCTCCACTTT
cdr3_aa: CASSLDTYSPLHF

j_call: TRBJ1-1
d_call: -
v_call: TRBV7-8
clone_size: -
cdr3_nt: TGTGCCAGCAGCACAGGGCGGGGTTGGGACACTGAAGCTTTCTTT
cdr3_aa: CASSTGRGWDTEAFF

j_call: TRBJ1-5
d_call: -
v_call: TRBV4-3
clone_size: -
cdr3_nt: TGCGCCAGCAGCCAAGATCCGGCAGGACCCTATAGCAATCAGCCCCAGCATTTT
cdr3_aa: CASSQDPAGPYSNQPQHF

j_call: TRBJ2-1
d_call: -
v_call: TRBV4-1
clone_size: -
cdr3_nt: TGCGCCAGCAGCCAAGTAAATCTGATCTCCTACAATGAGCAGTTCTTC
cdr3_aa: CASSQVNLISYNEQFF

j_call: TRBJ2-7
d_call: -
v_call: TRBV3-1/TRBV3-2
clone_size: once
cdr3_nt: TGTGCCAGCAGCCAAGGGCAAGAGCAGTACTTC
cdr3_aa: CASSQGQEQYF

j_call: TRBJ1-4
d_call: -
v_call: TRBV7-2
clone_size: few
cdr3_nt: TGTGCCAGCAGCCCGGTTGGGGGTGAAAAACTGTTTTTT
cdr3_aa: CASSPVGGEKLFF

j_call: TRBJ1-1
d_call: -
v_call: TRBV27
clone_size: -
cdr3_nt: TGTGCCAGCAGTTTATCTCAGTACATGAACACTGAAGCTTTCTTT
cdr3_aa: CASSLSQYMNTEAFF

j_call: TRBJ2-3
d_call: TRBD2
v_call: TRBV30
clone_size: -
cdr3_nt: TGTGCCTGGAGCATTCTAGCGGGAGGTGCAGATACGCAGTATTTT
cdr3_aa: CAWSILAGGADTQYF

j_call: TRBJ2-7
d_call: -
v_call: TRBV6-5
clone_size: -
cdr3_nt: TGTGCCAGCAGTTACTCTCCTTCTTACGAGCAGTACTTC
cdr3_aa: CASSYSPSYEQYF

j_call: TRBJ1-2
d_call: -
v_call: TRBV2
clone_size: -
cdr3_nt: TGTGCCAGCAGTGGATCCGGGACGGCCTATGGCTACACCTTC
cdr3_aa: CASSGSGTAYGYTF